This passage covers 31 T cell receptor beta chains from one sample sequenced in a study of blood T cell repertoires in COVID-19. Clones were read by immunoSEQ multiplex PCR, and TCRdb kept only the in-frame ones, dropping some. The sample yields about 250,000 clones, 87% seen once. The sequenced material came from peripheral blood. The receptors shown here come from a man aged 18 to 29 with active or convalescent COVID-19.

The CDR3, as DNA: TGTGCCAGCAGCGGATCCGGGACAGGGGCCGCGGGACCCCAGCATTTT. Translated, it gives CASSGSGTGAAGPQHF. This rearrangement joins TRBV9 to TRBJ1-5, with TRBD1 matching 10 bases. The CDR3 is 16 residues long. Germline V gene sequence: CDR1 SGDLS, CDR2 YYNGEE. Trimming removed 3 bases from V and 10 bases from J; junction bases left unmatched: 13.

With respect to this clone: The junction departs from germline at one end; a sequencing error may be responsible. V gene TRBV4-1 combines with J gene TRBJ1-1, with TRBD1 as a possible D gene (5 bases). This CDR3 comprises 14 residues. CDR1 and CDR2 (germline): MGHRA, YSYEKL. CDR3 coding DNA: TGCGCCAGCAGCCAATTGACAGCCAACAATGAAGCTTTCTTT. Residues: CASSQLTANNEAFF.

The rearrangement uses TRBV19 and TRBJ1-5, with 9 bases identical to TRBD1. V shed 2 bases and J 1 base; nucleotides not matched to a gene: 6. CDR3 length equals 17 residues. Germline-derived CDR1 and CDR2 are LNHDA and SQIVND (reference sequence). Here the CDR3 reads CASSIKWTGASNQPQHF. In DNA form, the CDR3 reads TGTGCCAGTAGTATAAAATGGACAGGGGCGAGCAATCAGCCCCAGCATTTT.

The chain is built from TRBV11-2 and TRBJ1-1; TRBD1 matches at 7 bases. Germline V gives CDR1 SGHAT, CDR2 FQNNGV. The CDR3 length is 16 residues. V lost 5 bases and J lost 0; bases outside the gene matches: 9. In nucleotides, the CDR3 is TGTGCCAGCAGCCGAGGGACAGTTGGTGTGAACACTGAAGCTTTCTTT. It encodes CASSRGTVGVNTEAFF.

The J gene is TRBJ2-2, the V gene TRBV19; TRBD2 matches at 11 bases. Looked up from germline, CDR1 is LNHDA and CDR2 is SQIVND (reference sequence). The CDR3 is 15 amino acids. Trimming took 7 bases from V and 6 from J; bases not matched to a gene: 7. CDR3 amino acids: CASTPLAGGPGELFF. The CDR3 nucleotides are TGTGCCAGTACCCCCCTAGCGGGGGGTCCCGGGGAGCTGTTTTTT. The whole variable domain, remainder taken from reference TRBV19 and TRBJ2-2, is DGGITQSPKYLFRKEGQNVTLSCEQNLNHDAMYWYRQDPGQGLRLIYYSQIVNDFQKGDIAEGYSVSREKKESFPLTVTSAQKNPTAFYLCASTPLAGGPGELFFGEGSRLTVL.

The V call is TRBV18, the J call TRBJ1-1; no clear D gene. There are 14 residues in the CDR3. Germline CDR1 reads KGHSH; CDR2 reads LQKENI. The V gene lost 2 bases and the J gene lost 2 bases, with 9 bases spanning the gap. The CDR3 sequence: CASSPYSGNTEAFF. DNA of the CDR3: TGTGCCAGCTCACCATATTCAGGAAACACTGAAGCTTTCTTT.

The V gene is TRBV2, the J gene TRBJ2-2; 7 positions agree with TRBD1. J lost 6 bases, V lost 8 bases, and 6 bases had no gene match. Per germline, CDR1 SNHLY and CDR2 FYNNEI. CDR3 length equals 13 residues. The CDR3 DNA reads as TGTGCCAGCCGAGACGGGACAGCCGGGGAGCTGTTTTTT. It encodes CASRDGTAGELFF.

The table lists this clone with a few counts. The rearrangement links TRBV7-9 to TRBJ1-2, with D perhaps TRBD1 (6 bases). CDR1 and CDR2 (germline): SEHNR, FQNEAQ (reference sequence). The CDR3 has 15 residues. The V end was cut by 1 base, the J end by 8 bases, with 17 bases between. The CDR3, as DNA: TGTGCCAGCAGCTTAGGTGGTCTGGGACATAGCGGCTACACCTTC. It codes for CASSLGGLGHSGYTF.

This chain links TRBV29-1 with TRBJ1-2; 10 bases match TRBD1. CDR3 length equals 16 residues. The germline V gene encodes CDR1 SQVTM and CDR2 ANQGSEA. With V trimmed by 6 bases and J by 0 bases, 10 bases remained unmatched. In nucleotides, the CDR3 is TGCAGCGTGATACCCGGGACAGGGGCCCCTAACTATGGCTACACCTTC. It specifies CSVIPGTGAPNYGYTF.

As for this clone: Other DNA variants within this sample encode the same CDR3. The rearrangement joins TRBV5-1 to TRBJ2-5; the D gene is possibly TRBD1 (6 bases). Trimming left V 4 bases short and J 2 bases short, with 9 bases between. The CDR3 sequence is 13 residues long. From germline, CDR1 is SGHRS and CDR2 YFSETQ. This CDR3 reads CASSGGGQETQYF. The CDR3, as DNA: TGCGCCAGCAGCGGGGGCGGGCAAGAGACCCAGTACTTC. The full variable domain, with the rest looked up from reference TRBV5-1 and TRBJ2-5, is KAGVTQTPRYLIKTRGQQVTLSCSPISGHRSVSWYQQTPGQGLQFLFEYFSETQRNKGNFPGRFSGRQFSNSRSEMNVSTLELGDSALYLCASSGGGQETQYFGPGTRLLVL.

The chain recombines TRBV19 with TRBJ2-2; 7 nucleotides line up with TRBD1. The CDR3 loop spans 16 amino acids. The V and J ends lost 4 bases and 4 bases, in that order; junction bases with no gene match: 9. CDR1 is LNHDA, CDR2 SQIVND, per germline (reference sequence). CDR3 nucleotide sequence: TGTGCCAGTAGTACGACTACAGGGGTTGTCACCGGGGAGCTGTTTTTT. It yields the protein CASSTTTGVVTGELFF.

This clone was observed a handful of times. The CDR3 DNA reads TGTGCCAGCAGTTACAGGGGGAGTACCGGGGAGCTGTTTTTT. Its protein product is CASSYRGSTGELFF. The chain links TRBV6-2 or TRBV6-3 to TRBJ2-2, with D perhaps TRBD1 (6 bases). V lost 2 bases and J 5 bases, leaving 9 bases between the germline ends. Germline assignment: CDR1 MNHEY and CDR2 SVGEGT. This CDR3 spans 14 amino acids.

The V and J genes are TRBV4-3 and TRBJ2-7; D is undetermined. With 4 bases removed from V and 3 bases from J, the gap between germline ends came to 13 bases. CDR1 and CDR2 from the germline V gene are LGHNA and YSLEER. This CDR3 has 14 amino acids. CDR3 sequence: CASSPYRGIYEQYF. In DNA, the CDR3 is TGCGCCAGCAGCCCGTATCGCGGAATCTACGAGCAGTACTTC.

The CDR3 is CASGDRGTDTQYF. In DNA, the CDR3 is TGTGCCAGCGGAGACAGAGGCACAGATACGCAGTATTTT. The V and J genes are TRBV2 and TRBJ2-3, with a possible D match to TRBD1 (5 bases). This CDR3 has 13 amino acids. CDR1 and CDR2 from the germline V gene are SNHLY and FYNNEI. Trimming removed 8 bases at V and 1 base at J, with 10 bases between.

This clone has only a few counts. The chain combines TRBV27 with TRBJ1-6; maybe TRBD1 (5 bases). Trimming left V 3 bases short and J 9 bases short, with 12 bases between. This CDR3 is 14 amino acids long. Germline V CDR1 and CDR2: MNHEY, SMNVEV (reference sequence). CDR3 protein: CASSFSGYGSPLHF. CDR3 in DNA: TGTGCCAGCAGTTTTTCAGGGTACGGTTCACCCCTCCACTTT.

J is TRBJ2-7 and V is TRBV2; TRBD2 is a possible D gene (6 bases). The germline gives CDR1 SNHLY, CDR2 FYNNEI. V lost 5 bases, J lost 2 bases, and 13 bases lay in between. The CDR3 length is 14 residues. The CDR3 reads CASSSGTGAYEQYF. CDR3 coding DNA: TGTGCCAGCAGTTCCGGGACTGGAGCCTACGAGCAGTACTTC. Complete variable domain (other parts from reference TRBV2 and TRBJ2-7): EPEVTQTPSHQVTQMGQEVILRCVPISNHLYFYWYRQILGQKVEFLVSFYNNEISEKSEIFDDQFSVERPDGSNFTLKIRSTKLEDSAMYFCASSSGTGAYEQYFGPGTRLTVT.

The V and J genes are TRBV10-3 and TRBJ2-6, with TRBD1 matching over 8 bases. The ends lost 4 bases at V and 0 bases at J; junction bases unmatched: 5. Germline V gene lookup returns CDR1 ENHRY and CDR2 SYGVKD. The CDR3 length is 17 residues. This chain's CDR3 is CAISAGTGTSGANVLTF. CDR3 nucleotide sequence: TGTGCCATCAGTGCCGGGACAGGTACCTCTGGGGCCAACGTCCTGACTTTC.

The chain is built from TRBV5-6 and TRBJ1-2, with 7 bases aligning to TRBD1. J was trimmed by 4 bases and V by 6 bases; bases with no gene match: 12. Germline values: CDR1 SGHDT, CDR2 YYEEEE. The CDR3 extends over 15 amino acids. CDR3 protein: CASTSFDRALYGYTF. CDR3 coding DNA: TGTGCCAGCACCTCTTTTGACAGGGCCCTCTATGGCTACACCTTC.

V usage is TRBV18 and J usage is TRBJ1-1; maybe TRBD1 (6 bases). Trimming cost V 6 bases and J 11 bases, with 19 bases left between them. The CDR3 is 13 amino acids. Germline assignment: CDR1 KGHSH and CDR2 LQKENI. CDR3 sequence (DNA): TGTGCCAGCTCCTTGACAGGATCCCCGAAGGCTTTCTTT. The encoded protein is CASSLTGSPKAFF.

This clone showed up just once. The chain uses TRBV7-3 and TRBJ2-2; D unresolved. Germline V gene data show CDR1 as SGHTA and CDR2 as FQGTGA. Deletions cut 4 bases from V and 6 bases from J, with 6 bases between. CDR3 size: 12 residues. This CDR3 is CASSSVAGELFF. In nucleotides, the CDR3 is TGTGCCAGCAGCTCCGTAGCCGGGGAGCTGTTTTTT.

This chain connects TRBV30 to TRBJ1-5; tentatively, D is TRBD1 (6 bases). The ends were cut back, 1 base at V and 2 bases at J, with 9 bases in the middle. Germline V CDR1 and CDR2: GTSNPN, SVGIG (reference sequence). The CDR3 has 14 amino acids. Here the CDR3 reads CAWSGNRGNQPQHF. The CDR3 nucleotides read TGTGCCTGGAGTGGGAACAGGGGCAATCAGCCCCAGCATTTT.

The V gene is TRBV18, the J gene TRBJ1-2; D is ambiguous. The CDR3 extends over 15 amino acids. V was clipped by 1 base and J by 3 bases, with 12 bases between them. In germline, CDR1 is KGHSH, CDR2 LQKENI. The CDR3 nucleotides read TGTGCCAGCTCACCACTGGAGGTGGTTGACTATGGCTACACCTTC. It encodes CASSPLEVVDYGYTF.

Comments on this clone: Relative to the germline gene, one junction end is altered; a read error may explain this. The chain has TRBV6-1 and TRBJ1-1; D is unclear. Germline CDR1 MNHNS, CDR2 SASEGT. This CDR3 region has 12 residues. Here the CDR3 DNA reads TGTGCCAGCAGGGAAGGAGGTACTGAAGCTTTCTTT. This sequence encodes CASREGGTEAFF.

The rearrangement joins TRBV7-2 to TRBJ2-2, with TRBD2 matching 13 bases. The V segment lost 5 bases and the J segment 5 bases; nucleotides outside the gene matches: 2. The germline V gene has CDR1 SGHTA and CDR2 FQGNSA. The CDR3 is 15 residues long. The DNA of the CDR3 is TGTGCCAGCAGCCCGGGACTAGCGGGGACCGGGGAGCTGTTTTTT. Translating it yields CASSPGLAGTGELFF.

This clone was detected once. The genes are TRBV11-2 and TRBJ2-7; 7 bases agree with TRBD1. Germline V gives CDR1 SGHAT, CDR2 FQNNGV. V dropped 2 bases and J dropped 4; count of bases not matched to a gene: 5. The CDR3 is made up of 14 amino acids. The CDR3: CASSLSGRGYEQYF. Here the CDR3 DNA reads TGTGCCAGCAGCTTATCCGGCAGGGGGTACGAGCAGTACTTC.

V usage is TRBV6-2 or TRBV6-3 and J usage is TRBJ2-1, with 13 bases matching TRBD2. The CDR3 has 16 residues. Trimming took 2 bases from V and 11 from J; bases not matched to a gene: 9. Germline assignment: CDR1 MNHEY and CDR2 SVGEGT. The CDR3 DNA sequence: TGTGCCAGCAGTTACCCTGCCGGGACTAGCGGGATGAAGCAGTTCTTC. Amino acid sequence: CASSYPAGTSGMKQFF.

This chain links TRBV6-5 with TRBJ2-7; TRBD2 might be the D (6 bases). Trimming took off 7 bases at V and 1 base at J, with 11 bases between the two ends. Germline values: CDR1 MNHEY, CDR2 SVGAGI. This CDR3 spans 13 amino acids. CDR3 sequence: CASTAGSSYEQYF. CDR3 bases: TGTGCCAGCACGGCCGGGAGTTCCTACGAGCAGTACTTC.

Only a few counts were recorded for this clone. V and J are TRBV18 and TRBJ1-2; TRBD1 matches at 7 bases. The CDR3 runs 18 residues. Germline CDR1 is KGHSH and CDR2 is LQKENI. With V trimmed by 2 bases and J by 6 bases, 18 bases remained unmatched. This chain's CDR3 is CASSPAPGQAESVDGYTF. CDR3 bases: TGTGCCAGCTCACCAGCACCTGGACAGGCTGAGTCAGTTGATGGCTACACCTTC.

CDR3 in amino acids: CASRGQGKYNEQFF. DNA of the CDR3: TGTGCCAGCAGAGGACAGGGAAAATACAATGAGCAGTTCTTC. The chain recombines TRBV25-1 with TRBJ2-1, with 8 bases aligning to TRBD1. Looked up from germline, CDR1 is MGHDK and CDR2 is SYGVNS. The ends lost 6 bases at V and 4 bases at J; junction bases unmatched: 5. There are 14 residues in the CDR3.

The chain has TRBV13 and TRBJ1-1; 8 bases map to TRBD1. J was trimmed by 6 bases and V by 5 bases; bases with no gene match: 8. Germline assignment: CDR1 PRHDT and CDR2 FYEKMQ (reference sequence). The CDR3 covers 14 residues. As DNA, the CDR3 is TGTGCCAGCAGCACGGGACAGGAAAGTCCTGAAGCTTTCTTT. Residues: CASSTGQESPEAFF.

This chain links TRBV6-1 with TRBJ2-7; D perhaps matches TRBD1 (6 bases). The CDR3 spans 15 residues. In germline, CDR1 is MNHNS, CDR2 SASEGT. V was cut by 2 bases and J by 2 bases, with 13 bases left in between. CDR3 nucleotides: TGTGCCAGCAGTGAAAGGCAGGGGTCGGCCTACGAGCAGTACTTC. Its protein product is CASSERQGSAYEQYF.